The 9 T cell receptor beta chains below all came from one sample that was sequenced in a study of T-cell memory formation after mild COVID-19. MiXCR, run by TCRdb on the 5' RACE reads, gives a single entry per CDR3 protein. The table has roughly 180,000 distinct CDR3 sequences, under 20% seen once; the top ten hold 3% to 4%. The sample comprised PBMCs or a T cell subset sorted from them (not recorded which). The receptors were sampled from a man in his late teens or twenties who had mild COVID-19 (a few samples of this study predate the infection). Cell type and time point are not known.

The rearrangement uses TRBV2 and TRBJ2-1; D is unresolved. With 7 bases removed from V and 0 bases from J, the gap between germline ends came to 10 bases. This CDR3 contains 14 residues. Germline V CDR1 and CDR2: SNHLY, FYNNEI. CDR3 bases: TGTGCCAGCAATCGGTGGAGCTCCTACAATGAGCAGTTCTTC. Its protein product is CASNRWSSYNEQFF.

This clonotype was counted many times. V is TRBV7-2 and J is TRBJ2-1; tentatively, D is TRBD1 (6 bases). Germline values: CDR1 SGHTA, CDR2 FQGNSA. V was pared by 2 bases and J by 7 bases, with 15 bases between. The CDR3 contains 15 residues. CDR3 sequence: CASSLSFGGLNEQFF. In DNA form, the CDR3 reads TGTGCCAGCAGCTTAAGCTTTGGGGGCCTAAATGAGCAGTTCTTC.

The genes are TRBV20-1 and TRBJ2-5; tentatively, D is TRBD1 (6 bases). From germline, CDR1 is DFQATT and CDR2 SNEGSKA (reference sequence). Trimming took 3 bases from V and 5 from J, leaving 7 bases between them. The CDR3 is made up of 11 amino acids. CDR3 in DNA: TGCAGTGCTAGGAGGGGGGAGACCCAGTACTTC. As protein: CSARRGETQYF.

This clonotype was seen more than once but under ten times. The chain carries TRBV10-2 and TRBJ1-2; 9 nucleotides agree with TRBD1. Per germline, CDR1 WSHSY and CDR2 SAAADI. CDR3 length: 14 amino acids. The V gene end was trimmed by 4 bases and the J gene end by 5 bases; junction bases not matched to a gene: 5. The CDR3 here is CASSGDRVSYGYTF. The CDR3 nucleotides read TGCGCCAGCAGTGGGGACAGGGTATCATATGGCTACACCTTC.

This clonotype has only a few counts. The CDR3 loop is CASSRNSGGTDTQYF. In nucleotides, the CDR3 is TGCGCCAGCAGCCGCAACAGCGGGGGGACAGATACGCAGTATTTT. This sequence joins TRBV4-1 and TRBJ2-3; TRBD2 matches at 9 bases. The germline gives CDR1 MGHRA, CDR2 YSYEKL. The V and J ends lost 4 bases and 3 bases, in that order; junction bases with no gene match: 5. The CDR3 sequence is 15 residues long.

This clonotype has just a few counts. The rearrangement links TRBV12-3 or TRBV12-4 to TRBJ1-2, with a tentative D call TRBD1 (5 bases). This CDR3 spans 15 amino acids. Trimming removed 8 bases at V and 4 bases at J, with 20 bases between. In DNA form, the CDR3 reads TGTGCCAGCTCCAATGCCGGGACCGTAATCTATGGCTACACCTTC. Its translation is CASSNAGTVIYGYTF.

Only a few counts were recorded for this clonotype. The V and J genes are TRBV6-5 and TRBJ1-5; D not certain. V lost 6 bases to trimming and J lost 4 bases, with 7 bases between them. The CDR3 extends over 12 amino acids. In germline, CDR1 is MNHEY, CDR2 SVGAGI. The CDR3 loop reads CASSPPNQPQHF. The DNA of the CDR3 is TGTGCCAGCAGCCCTCCGAATCAGCCCCAGCATTTT.

V gene TRBV4-3 combines with J gene TRBJ1-2; 7 nucleotides line up with TRBD1. CDR1 is LGHNA and CDR2 is YSLEER in the germline V gene. This CDR3 is built from 14 residues. V was pared by 1 base and J by 6 bases, with 5 bases of the junction left unmatched. CDR3 amino acids: CASSQVITGDGYTF. The CDR3 nucleotides read TGCGCCAGCAGCCAAGTAATAACAGGGGATGGCTACACCTTC.

This clonotype was counted ten times or more. The J gene is TRBJ1-1, the V gene TRBV2; D is ambiguous. The germline V gene encodes CDR1 SNHLY and CDR2 FYNNEI. The CDR3 spans 13 residues. V dropped 1 base and J dropped 0 bases, with 3 bases sitting between them. The CDR3, as DNA: TGTGCCAGCAGTGAAGGCGTGAACACTGAAGCTTTCTTT. It specifies CASSEGVNTEAFF.